The T cell receptor (beta chain) described here comes from a study of shared clonotypes between healthy human individuals (dated by TCRdb to about 2020). Regarding the research as a whole: A couple of women and three men aged 18 to 49 years were included in the cohort. Libraries were prepared and TCR repertoires were sequenced by different laboratories using diverse techniques, in order to increase sequencing depth and limit assay-specific biases. Per donor, three plates each were used for CD4 naive and CD4 memory, two for CD8 naive, and one for CD8 memory. Each donor's leukapheresis produced roughly between roughly 0.9 and 9 billion PBMCs. The study deeply sequenced blood TCR repertoires of roughly five healthy adults to estimate repertoire size and the extent of clonotype sharing between individuals. Broad study findings and their caveats: Even with the large sequencing depth, rarefaction of the sorted-subset datasets indicated that sequencing was incomplete. The small number of donors limited the genetic and exposure-history diversity represented. Compared with non-shared clonotypes, the clonotypes found in all four sorted-subset donors had higher generation probabilities. Sampling was limited to blood, and TCR repertoires in tissue likely differ from TCR repertoires in blood. Based on pairwise subsampling, the degree of clonotype sharing among donors was expected to be affected by sequencing depth. Estimated clonotype richness was generally larger for naive than for memory subsets. Roughly 5% of naive CD4, 3.5% of naive CD8, 2.3% of memory CD4, and 0.4% of memory CD8 clonotypes were shared across several donors.

The CDR3 measures 12 amino acids from cysteine to phenylalanine. The sequence is cut down to CDR3 DNA, 36 bases in frame from base 1. As encoded in the germline V gene (reference sequence), CDR1 is MNHNY while CDR2 is SVGAGI. V is clipped by 5 bases and J by 6 bases, and the sequence between their germline boundaries is 8 bases long. With respect to this clone: This clone's antigen is unknown. The record has no base qualities; no much larger clone is one base away.

TCR CDR3 regions were amplified from genomic DNA by multiplex PCR using the deep immunoSEQ assay. Extracted genomic DNA from each cell subset was spread evenly across all wells of several immunoSEQ 96-well plates, with each plate serving as a replicate. Each replicate PCR for sorted subsets received around 200 ng genomic DNA, equal to roughly 33,000 T cell genomes. Purified libraries were quantified with a Qubit 3.0 fluorometer, sized on a Bioanalyzer 2100, and re-quantified with the KAPA Library Quantification kit. Every immunoSEQ 96-well plate was sequenced on a separate single-read 150-cycle Illumina NextSeq 550 flow cell. In the authors' own workflow: Because only junctional sequences without quality scores were contained in the immunoSEQ output, filtering matching that applied to full-length reads could not be performed. Sequences were annotated with PyIR, a Python wrapper for IgBLAST v1.9, using IMGT germline references to assign V/J genes and CDR3. Reads were filtered out if the reads had weak V/J assignments (E-value above 1e-6), no CDR3, stop codons, out-of-frame junctions, or ambiguous translated residues. V3J clonotypes were defined by identical inferred V gene, J gene, and CDR3 amino acid sequence. To compute the percentage overlap between repertoires, the number of shared unique clonotypes was divided by the size of the smaller repertoire. Repertoire richness was assessed with RTK rarefaction, the Chao1 estimator, and Recon v2.1 estimates of unobserved clonotypes. Generation probabilities for all TCRbeta clonotypes obtained by the gDNA method from a handful of donors were computed using OLGA. Held by TCRdb, this immuneACCESS table contains in-frame sequences only and omits some clones. Under half of the omission traces to an unresolved V gene where checked; the cause of the rest is unknown. D and trimming come from the DNA, and the V and J calls and clone size come from that table. Counted in this sample were hundreds of thousands of clones; 72% of them appeared once. In total, the top ten clones hold around 2% of the sample.

Donors were healthy HIV-negative adults with no recently reported acute infections or vaccinations. All donors were Caucasian adults living in Nashville, Tennessee, USA. CD4+ T cells were enriched through magnetic negative selection, after which naive cells were positively selected on CD45RA and the remaining negative fraction served as the memory subset. After blood collection by leukapheresis, PBMCs were isolated using Ficoll-Histopaque density gradient centrifugation and then cryopreserved in the vapor phase of liquid nitrogen. Analytical flow cytometry was used to check the purity and quantity of every magnetically sorted T cell population. Genomic DNA was isolated from every sorted fraction and measured by UV absorbance on a Nanodrop 2000c.

This clonotype was obtained from a young woman in good health. Recombination connected TRBV6-6 to TRBJ1-5; the best D guess is TRBD1, with 5 bases matching. The material sequenced was memory CD4+ T cells sorted from blood. The sample's cell subset or site label, decoded: CD45RA-negative fraction. The CDR3 region reads CASSPGLQPQHF. The bases read TGTGCCAGCAGTCCAGGGCTTCAGCCCCAGCATTTT.